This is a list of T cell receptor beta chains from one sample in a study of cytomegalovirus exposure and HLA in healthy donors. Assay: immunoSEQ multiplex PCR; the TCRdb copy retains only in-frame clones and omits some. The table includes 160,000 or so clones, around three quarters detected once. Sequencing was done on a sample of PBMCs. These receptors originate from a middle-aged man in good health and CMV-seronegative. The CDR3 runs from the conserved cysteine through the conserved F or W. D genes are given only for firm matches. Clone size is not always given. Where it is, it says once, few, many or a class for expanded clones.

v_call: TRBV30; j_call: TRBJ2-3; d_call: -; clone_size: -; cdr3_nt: TGTGCCTGGAGTCCCAGCGGAGGTAGCGCTACGCAGTATTTT; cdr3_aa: CAWSPSGGSATQYF
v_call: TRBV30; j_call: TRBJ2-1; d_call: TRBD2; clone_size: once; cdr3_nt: TGTGCCACTCAGCCAGCGGGAGGGTTGGTGAATGAGCAGTTCTTC; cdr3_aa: CATQPAGGLVNEQFF
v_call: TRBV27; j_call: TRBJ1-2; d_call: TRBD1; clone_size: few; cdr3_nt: TGTGCCAGCAGTCGTACCGGGACAGGGGGCTATGGCTACACCTTC; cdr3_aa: CASSRTGTGGYGYTF
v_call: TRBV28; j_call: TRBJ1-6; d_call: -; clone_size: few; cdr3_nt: TGTGCCAGCATGACATACGGGGGAGGTTCACCCCTCCACTTT; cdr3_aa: CASMTYGGGSPLHF
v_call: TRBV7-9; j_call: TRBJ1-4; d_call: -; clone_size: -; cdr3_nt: TGTTCCAGCTGTTTAGAGGGAGGATTAGAGGAAAAACTGTTTTTT; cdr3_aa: CSSCLEGGLEEKLFF
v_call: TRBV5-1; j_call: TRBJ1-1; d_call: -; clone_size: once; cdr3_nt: TGCGCCAGCAGCTTGGAAAATCTGGTAGACACTGAAGCTTTCTTT; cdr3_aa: CASSLENLVDTEAFF
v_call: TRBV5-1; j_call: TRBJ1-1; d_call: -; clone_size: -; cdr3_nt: TGCGCCAGCAGCTTGGGGTGGGGAGGCACTGAAGCTTTCTTT; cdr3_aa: CASSLGWGGTEAFF
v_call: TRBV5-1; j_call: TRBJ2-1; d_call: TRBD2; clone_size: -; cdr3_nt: TGCGCCAGCAGCCCCGGGACTAGCGGTTACAATGAGCAGTTCTTC; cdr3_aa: CASSPGTSGYNEQFF
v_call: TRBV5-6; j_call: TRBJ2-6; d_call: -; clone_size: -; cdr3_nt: TGTGCCAGCAGCTTGAGACAGCTTTATGGGGCCAACGTCCTGACTTTC; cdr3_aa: CASSLRQLYGANVLTF
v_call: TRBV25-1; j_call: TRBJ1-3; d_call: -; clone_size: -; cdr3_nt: TGTGCCAGCTCCGGGTACTCTGGAAACACCATATATTTT; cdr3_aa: CASSGYSGNTIYF
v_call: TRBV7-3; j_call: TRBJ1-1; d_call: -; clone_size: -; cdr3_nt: TGTGCCAGCAGCTTAAGCGGGATGAACACTGAAGCTTTCTTT; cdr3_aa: CASSLSGMNTEAFF
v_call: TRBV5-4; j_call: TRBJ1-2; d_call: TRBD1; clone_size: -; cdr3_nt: TGTGCCAGCAGCTTGGCCGCACAGGGGTATGACTACACCTTC; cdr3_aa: CASSLAAQGYDYTF
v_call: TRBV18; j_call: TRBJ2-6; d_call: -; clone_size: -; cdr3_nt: TGTGCCAGCTCACCATCGTTTGGAGTTTCTGGGGCCAACGGCCTGACTTTC; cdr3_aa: CASSPSFGVSGANGLTF
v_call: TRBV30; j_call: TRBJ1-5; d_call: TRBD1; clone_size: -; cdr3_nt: TGTGCCTGGGACAGGGGGCTAGGACAGCCCCAGCATTTT; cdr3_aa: CAWDRGLGQPQHF
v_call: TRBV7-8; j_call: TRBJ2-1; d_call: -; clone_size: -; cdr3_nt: TGTGCCAGCAGCTTGGTAGAGTGGAATGAGCAGTTCTTC; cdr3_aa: CASSLVEWNEQFF
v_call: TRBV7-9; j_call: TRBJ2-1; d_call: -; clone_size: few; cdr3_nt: TGTGCCAGCAGCCCCCTTGGAGGGAGAAATGAGCAGTTCTTC; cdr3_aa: CASSPLGGRNEQFF
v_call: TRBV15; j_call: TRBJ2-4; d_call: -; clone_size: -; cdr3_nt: TGTGCCACCAGCAGAGGTCAGGGTAGGAACAGTCAGTACTTC; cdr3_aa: CATSRGQGRNSQYF
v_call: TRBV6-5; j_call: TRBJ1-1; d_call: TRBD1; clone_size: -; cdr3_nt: TGTGCCAGCAGTTACTTGGACAGGGGAGCTGAAGCTTTCTTT; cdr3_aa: CASSYLDRGAEAFF
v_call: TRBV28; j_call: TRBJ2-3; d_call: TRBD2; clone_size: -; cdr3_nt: TGTGCCAGCAGTTTTACGGGAGGGGGGGATACGCAGTATTTT; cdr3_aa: CASSFTGGGDTQYF
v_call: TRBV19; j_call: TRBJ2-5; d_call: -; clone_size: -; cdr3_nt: TGTGCCAGTAGTATCAAGGGGTGGGAGACCCAGTACTTC; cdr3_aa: CASSIKGWETQYF
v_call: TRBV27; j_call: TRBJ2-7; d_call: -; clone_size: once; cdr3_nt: TGTGCCAGCACCACGTTGGGAGGTAGGCCCTACAAGCAGTACTTC; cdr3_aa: CASTTLGGRPYKQYF
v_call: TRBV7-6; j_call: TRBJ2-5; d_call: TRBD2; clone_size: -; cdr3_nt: TGTGCCAGCAGCTTATACAAACTAGCGGGAGTAAGGAGGGAGACCCAGTACTTC; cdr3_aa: CASSLYKLAGVRRETQYF
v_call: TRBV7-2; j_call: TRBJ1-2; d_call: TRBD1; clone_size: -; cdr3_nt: TGTGCCAGCAGCTCTTTCGACAGGGCCTACACCTTC; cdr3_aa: CASSSFDRAYTF
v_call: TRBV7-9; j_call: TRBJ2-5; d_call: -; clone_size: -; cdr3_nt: TGTGCCAGCAGCTCTCAAGAGACCCAGTACTTC; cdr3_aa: CASSSQETQYF
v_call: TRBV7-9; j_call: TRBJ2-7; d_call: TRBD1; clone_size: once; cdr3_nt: TGTTCCAGCAGCTCGTTTTTGACAGGGGACTACGAGCAGTACTTC; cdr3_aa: CSSSSFLTGDYEQYF
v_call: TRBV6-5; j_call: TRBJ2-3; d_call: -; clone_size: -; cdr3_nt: TGTGCCAGCAGTTACTGGTCGACTAGTTCAGCAGATACGCAGTATTTT; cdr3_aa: CASSYWSTSSADTQYF
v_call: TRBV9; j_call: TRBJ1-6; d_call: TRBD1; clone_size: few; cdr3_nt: TGTGCCAGCAGCATCGGGACAGGGTCATCACCCCTCCACTTT; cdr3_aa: CASSIGTGSSPLHF
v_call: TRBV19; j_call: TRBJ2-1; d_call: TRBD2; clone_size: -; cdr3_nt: TGTGCCAGTAGTTCACGACTAGCGGGAGGGCCCAGATACAATGAGCAGTTCTTC; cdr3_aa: CASSSRLAGGPRYNEQFF
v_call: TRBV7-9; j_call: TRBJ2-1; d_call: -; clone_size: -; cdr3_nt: TGTTCCAGCAGCTTTGTAGGGGTCAATGAGCAGTTCTTC; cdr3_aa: CSSSFVGVNEQFF
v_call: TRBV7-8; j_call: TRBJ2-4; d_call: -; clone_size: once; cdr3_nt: TGTGCCAGCAGCTTCTCAGGGGGGATAGCCAAAAACATTCAGTACTTC; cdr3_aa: CASSFSGGIAKNIQYF
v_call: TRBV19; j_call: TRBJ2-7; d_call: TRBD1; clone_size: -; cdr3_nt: TGTGCCAGTAGTTATTCACAGGGGTACGAGCAGTACTTC; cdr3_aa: CASSYSQGYEQYF
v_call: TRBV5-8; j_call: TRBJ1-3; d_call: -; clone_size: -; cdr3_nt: TGTGCCAGCAGCCGGAGTTCTAGAAACACCATATATTTT; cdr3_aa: CASSRSSRNTIYF
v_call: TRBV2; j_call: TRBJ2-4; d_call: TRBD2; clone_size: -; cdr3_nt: TGTGCCAGCATTGATGGGACTAGCGGGAGGGGGACAAACAGTCAGTACTTC; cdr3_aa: CASIDGTSGRGTNSQYF
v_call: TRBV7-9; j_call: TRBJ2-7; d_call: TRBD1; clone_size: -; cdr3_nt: TGTTCCAGCAGCCCGCTCGCGGGGACAGGGACGGTCGAGCAGTACTTC; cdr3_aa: CSSSPLAGTGTVEQYF
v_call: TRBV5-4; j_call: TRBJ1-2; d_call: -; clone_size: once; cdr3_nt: TGTGCCAGCAGCTTGGAGGACTTGGACAACTATGGCTACACCTTC; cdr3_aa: CASSLEDLDNYGYTF
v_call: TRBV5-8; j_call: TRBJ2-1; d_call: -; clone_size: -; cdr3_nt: TGTGCCAGCAGCTTGGAGGACAGACCCTCCTACAATGAGCAGTTCTTC; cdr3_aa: CASSLEDRPSYNEQFF
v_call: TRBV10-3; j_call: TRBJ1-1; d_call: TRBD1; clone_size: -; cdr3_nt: TGTGCCATCAGTGAGTCGACAGGGGCAGGCACTGAAGCTTTCTTT; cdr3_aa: CAISESTGAGTEAFF
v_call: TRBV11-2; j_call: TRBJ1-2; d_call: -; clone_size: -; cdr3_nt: TGTGCCAGCAGCTCCACCCCGAGAAATAACTATGGCTACACCTTC; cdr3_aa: CASSSTPRNNYGYTF
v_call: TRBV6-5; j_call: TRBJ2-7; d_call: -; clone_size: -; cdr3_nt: TGTGCCAGCAGGTCGTCTAGCCCCTACGAGCAGTACTTC; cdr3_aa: CASRSSSPYEQYF